This entry features one T cell receptor beta chain sequence. This specimen comes from a study of blood T cell repertoires in COVID-19. Profiling relied on immunoSEQ multiplex PCR, and the TCRdb table lists in-frame clones only, not all of them. Here the sample spans around 200,000 clones, 80% to 90% being singletons. The germline V gene has CDR1 SQVTM and CDR2 ANQGSEA. The CDR3 spans 15 residues. The V end was cut by 5 bases, the J end by 0 bases, with 13 bases between. V and J are TRBV29-1 and TRBJ1-4; D gene uncertain. Material: peripheral blood. The TCR comes from a man aged 55 to 70 who had recovered from COVID-19. The CDR3 sequence is CSVRAPPATNEKLFF. The CDR3 DNA reads TGCAGCGTTCGAGCCCCGCCGGCAACTAATGAAAAACTGTTTTTT. Filled out from reference TRBV29-1 and TRBJ1-4, the complete variable domain reads SAVISQKPSRDICQRGTSLTIQCQVDSQVTMMFWYRQQPGQSLTLIATANQGSEATYESGFVIDKFPISRPNLTFSTLTVSNMSPEDSSIYLCSVRAPPATNEKLFFGSGTQLSVL.